This TCR beta chain derives from a study of blood T cell repertoires in COVID-19. The overall study: COVID-19 samples collected from the United States, Italy and Spain covered acute and convalescent phases. Nucleic acid was either cDNA or gDNA, and it came from T cells, B-cell-depleted T cells, or PBMCs.

Per the original data handling: Nucleated cell number was recorded as an estimate derived from reference gene primer amplification. The protocol was immunoSEQ multiplex PCR, while the TCRdb copy is restricted to in-frame clones and leaves out a portion. That table is the source of V, J and clone size, and D and trimming were worked out from the DNA. The sample holds 150,000 to 160,000 clones, about four fifths seen once. Germline CDR1 MNHEY, CDR2 SVGAGI. J gave up 4 bases and V 6 bases, and 9 bases lay outside the gene matches. The CDR3 spans 15 residues. The sequence derives from a woman aged 60-75 years with acute or convalescent COVID-19. The sample comprised peripheral blood. This chain uses TRBV6-5 with TRBJ2-3; 8 bases match TRBD1. This CDR3 is CASSHPGGVADTQYF. The CDR3 DNA reads TGTGCCAGCAGCCATCCAGGGGGCGTCGCAGATACGCAGTATTTT.